This T cell receptor (beta chain) derives from a study of regulatory T cells in long-lasting Graves disease. Library construction for TCR beta used iRepertoire HTBI primers and Arm-PCR of CDR3 regions. Original methodology: Segment identification across samples yielded 62 TRBV and around 13 TRBJ segments. TCRdb called the multiplex PCR reads again in MiXCR, with one record for every CDR3 protein. The V and J calls reflect TCRdb's pipeline rather than the authors' work. The sample has 350,000 to 450,000 distinct CDR3 sequences; roughly a fifth are singletons. Trimming left V 3 bases short and J 3 bases short, with 10 bases between. Per germline, CDR1 SGHRS and CDR2 YFSETQ. The CDR3 is 14 amino acids. This clonotype was detected ten times or more. Time point indicated: persistent/refractory GD, antithyroid drugs over 5 years with positive TRAb. The TCR library was made from RNA that had been extracted from PBMCs in TRIzol. Peripheral blood, roughly 8.8 milliliters of it, was drawn into EDTA tubes.

The TCR sequence derives from a female donor with Graves disease. The chain carries TRBV5-1 and TRBJ1-5; TRBD1 might be the D (5 bases). Source: peripheral blood mononuclear cells (PBMCs), taken when the disease was refractory, from a patient treated with antithyroid drugs. The CDR3 DNA reads as TGCGCCAGCAGCTGGGACGGGAACAATCAGCCCCAGCATTTT. It specifies CASSWDGNNQPQHF.